These 10 T cell receptor beta chains were sequenced from one sample in a study of blood T cell repertoires in COVID-19. Method: immunoSEQ multiplex PCR; TCRdb's copy keeps in-frame clones and lacks some. The table lists 200,000 to 300,000 clones, roughly four fifths of them singletons, with under 15% in the top ten. Sequencing was carried out using peripheral blood. The receptors originated from an older woman with active or convalescent COVID-19.

V is TRBV30 and J is TRBJ1-6, with D possibly TRBD1 on 5 matching bases. The CDR3 covers 14 residues. Germline-derived CDR1 and CDR2 are GTSNPN and SVGIG (reference sequence). Trimming left V 2 bases short and J 4 bases short, with 9 bases between. This chain's CDR3 is CAWSSTAYNSPLHF. The CDR3 bases are TGTGCCTGGAGTTCGACAGCTTATAATTCACCCCTCCACTTT. The full variable domain, with the rest looked up from reference TRBV30 and TRBJ1-6, is SQTIHQWPATLVQPVGSPLSLECTVEGTSNPNLYWYRQAAGRGLQLLFYSVGIGQISSEVPQNLSASRPQDRQFILSSKKLLLSDSGFYLCAWSSTAYNSPLHFGNGTRLTVT.

The rearrangement links TRBV7-9 to TRBJ1-3; 7 bases fit TRBD1. This CDR3 contains 16 residues. V shed 0 bases and J 4 bases; nucleotides not matched to a gene: 6. Germline assignment: CDR1 SEHNR and CDR2 FQNEAQ (reference sequence). CDR3 amino acids: CASSLALDRTGNTIYF. Written as DNA, the CDR3 is TGTGCCAGCAGCTTAGCACTGGACAGGACGGGAAACACCATATATTTT.

The CDR3 nucleotides read TGTGCCAGCAGCCCCGGGACTAGGCCAGATACGCAGTATTTT. Translation gives CASSPGTRPDTQYF. The rearrangement links TRBV7-9 to TRBJ2-3; 8 bases map to TRBD2. Germline values: CDR1 SEHNR, CDR2 FQNEAQ (reference sequence). The CDR3 runs 14 residues. V lost 5 bases to trimming and J lost 4 bases; unmatched junction nucleotides: 5.

In regard to this clone: Other DNA sequences from this sample encode an identical CDR3 as well. J is TRBJ1-3 and V is TRBV6-5, with no clear D. The CDR3 runs to 13 residues. Germline CDR1 and CDR2: MNHEY and SVGAGI. The V end was cut by 8 bases, the J end by 4 bases, with 12 bases between. CDR3 bases: TGTGCCAGCTCTAGAGGCAGCGGAAACACCATATATTTT. The encoded protein is CASSRGSGNTIYF.

V gene TRBV5-4 combines with J gene TRBJ2-7; maybe TRBD1 (6 bases). The length of the CDR3 is 13 residues. Germline CDR1 reads SGHNT; CDR2 reads YYREEE (reference sequence). Trimming left V 4 bases short and J 3 bases short, with 11 bases between. The CDR3 coding sequence is TGTGCCAGCAGCGATCGACAGGTCTACGAGCAGTACTTC. Encoded protein: CASSDRQVYEQYF. Combining the CDR3 with reference TRBV5-4 and TRBJ2-7 gives the whole variable domain ETGVTQSPTHLIKTRGQQVTLRCSSQSGHNTVSWYQQALGQGPQFIFQYYREEENGRGNFPPRFSGLQFPNYSSELNVNALELDDSALYLCASSDRQVYEQYFGPGTRLTVT.

The chain carries TRBV4-3 and TRBJ2-3, with TRBD1 identical over 10 bases. Per germline, CDR1 LGHNA and CDR2 YSLEER. J was trimmed by 3 bases and V by 4 bases; bases with no gene match: 7. CDR3 length: 16 residues. The CDR3 loop is CASSRLPGQGTDTQYF. The CDR3, as DNA: TGCGCCAGCAGCCGCCTGCCGGGACAGGGGACAGATACGCAGTATTTT.

V and J are TRBV30 and TRBJ2-4; perhaps TRBD2 as D (5 bases). CDR1 and CDR2 from the germline V gene are GTSNPN and SVGIG (reference sequence). V was pared by 0 bases and J by 8 bases, with 11 bases between. CDR3 length equals 13 residues. CDR3 sequence reads: CAWSVTGVYIQYF. CDR3 bases: TGTGCCTGGAGTGTGACCGGGGTTTACATTCAGTACTTC.

The chain combines TRBV7-3 with TRBJ1-5, with 8 bases fitting TRBD1. CDR1 and CDR2 from the germline V gene are SGHTA and FQGTGA. CDR3 size: 15 residues. The ends lost 6 bases at V and 3 bases at J; junction bases unmatched: 7. DNA of the CDR3: TGTGCCAGCAGTCCCACAGGGGGTTTCAATCAGCCCCAGCATTTT. This gives the protein CASSPTGGFNQPQHF.

This sequence joins TRBV6-1 and TRBJ2-7; tentatively, D is TRBD2 (6 bases). The germline CDR1 and CDR2 sequences are MNHNS and SASEGT. CDR3 length: 15 amino acids. V lost 3 bases to trimming and J lost 4 bases, with 16 bases between them. The CDR3 loop is CASSDGDLDSYEQYF. CDR3 DNA: TGTGCCAGCAGTGATGGGGACTTGGATAGTTACGAGCAGTACTTC.

The V gene is TRBV5-4, the J gene TRBJ2-6, with TRBD1 as a possible D gene (6 bases). Germline CDR1 is SGHNT and CDR2 is YYREEE (reference sequence). The CDR3 length is 15 residues. V was trimmed by 0 bases and J by 9 bases, leaving 13 bases between them. CDR3 residues: CASSLATRGVNVLTF. Here the CDR3 DNA reads TGTGCCAGCAGCTTGGCAACCAGGGGCGTCAACGTCCTGACTTTC.